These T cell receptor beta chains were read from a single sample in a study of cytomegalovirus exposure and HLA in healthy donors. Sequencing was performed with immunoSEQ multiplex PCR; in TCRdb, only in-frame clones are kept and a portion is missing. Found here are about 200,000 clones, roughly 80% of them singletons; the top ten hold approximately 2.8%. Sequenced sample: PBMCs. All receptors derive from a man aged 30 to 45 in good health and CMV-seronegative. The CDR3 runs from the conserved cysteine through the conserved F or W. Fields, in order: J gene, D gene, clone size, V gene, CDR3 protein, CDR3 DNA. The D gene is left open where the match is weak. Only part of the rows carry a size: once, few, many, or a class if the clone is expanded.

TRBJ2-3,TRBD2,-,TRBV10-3,CAIRRTSGQSDTQYF,TGTGCCATCAGACGGACTAGCGGGCAATCAGATACGCAGTATTTT
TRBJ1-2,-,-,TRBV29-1,CSVHKTENYGYTF,TGCAGCGTCCACAAGACAGAGAACTATGGCTACACCTTC
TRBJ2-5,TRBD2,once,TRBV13,CASRHGLAGGMIQYF,TGTGCCAGCAGGCATGGACTAGCGGGGGGTATGATCCAGTACTTC
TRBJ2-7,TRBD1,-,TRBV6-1,CASSSRGQGYEQYF,TGTGCCAGCAGCTCCCGGGGACAGGGCTACGAGCAGTACTTC
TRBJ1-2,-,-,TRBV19,CASSMDRSLGDYGYTF,TGTGCCAGTAGTATGGACAGATCCTTAGGGGACTATGGCTACACCTTC
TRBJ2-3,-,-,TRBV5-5,CASSPDQGRDTQYF,TGTGCCAGCAGCCCTGATCAGGGCCGCGATACGCAGTATTTT
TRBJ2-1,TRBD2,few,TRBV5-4,CASSLTSGFNEQFF,TGTGCCAGCAGCTTGACTAGCGGGTTCAATGAGCAGTTCTTC
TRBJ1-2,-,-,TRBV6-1,CASALGGYTF,TGTGCCAGCGCCCTGGGCGGCTACACCTTC
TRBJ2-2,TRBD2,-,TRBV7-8,CASSFPSGGENTGELFF,TGTGCCAGCAGCTTCCCTAGCGGGGGAGAAAACACCGGGGAGCTGTTTTTT
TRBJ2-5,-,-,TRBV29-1,CSVHLRQGGTQYF,TGCAGCGTCCACCTTAGACAGGGAGGGACCCAGTACTTC
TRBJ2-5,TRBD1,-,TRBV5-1,CASSSGQETQYF,TGCGCCAGCAGCTCGGGACAGGAGACCCAGTACTTC
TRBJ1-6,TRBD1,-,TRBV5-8,CASSSTGAFLNSPLHF,TGTGCCAGCAGCTCCACAGGGGCCTTCTTAAATTCACCCCTCCACTTT